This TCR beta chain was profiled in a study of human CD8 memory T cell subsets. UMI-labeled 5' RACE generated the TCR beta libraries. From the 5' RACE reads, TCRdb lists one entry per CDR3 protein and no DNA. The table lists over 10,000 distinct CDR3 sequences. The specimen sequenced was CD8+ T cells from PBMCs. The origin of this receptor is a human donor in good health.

The chain's CDR3 is CSVARSGAEQYF. This chain joins TRBV29-1 and TRBJ2-7; the TCRdb D gene call, TRBD2, has no DNA to confirm it. Germline lookup yields CDR1 SQVTM and CDR2 ANQGSEA. The CDR3 extends over 12 amino acids.